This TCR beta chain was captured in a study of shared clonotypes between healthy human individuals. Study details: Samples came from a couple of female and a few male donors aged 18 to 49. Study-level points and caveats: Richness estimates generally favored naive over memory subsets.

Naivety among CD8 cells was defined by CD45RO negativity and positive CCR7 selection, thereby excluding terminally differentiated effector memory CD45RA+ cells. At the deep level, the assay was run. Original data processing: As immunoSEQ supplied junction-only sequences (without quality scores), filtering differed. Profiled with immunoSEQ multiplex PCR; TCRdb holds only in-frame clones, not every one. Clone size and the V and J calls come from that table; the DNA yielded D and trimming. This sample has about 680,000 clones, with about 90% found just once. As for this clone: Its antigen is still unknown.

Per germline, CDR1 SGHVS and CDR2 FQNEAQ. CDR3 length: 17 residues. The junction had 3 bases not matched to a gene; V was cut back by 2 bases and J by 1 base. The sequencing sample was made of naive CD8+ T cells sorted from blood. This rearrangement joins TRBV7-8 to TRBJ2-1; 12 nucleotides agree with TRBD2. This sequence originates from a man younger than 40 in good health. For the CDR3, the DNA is TGTGCCAGCAGCTTACCGACTAGCGGGAGTTCCTACAATGAGCAGTTCTTC. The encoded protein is CASSLPTSGSSYNEQFF.